This T cell receptor (beta chain) was captured in a study of blood T cell repertoires in COVID-19. Study-wide context: Specimens from acute and convalescent COVID-19 originated in the United States, Italy and Spain.

Trimming left V 2 bases short and J 0 bases short, with 10 bases between. CDR1 is MNHEY and CDR2 is SVGAGI in the germline V gene. This CDR3 is 15 amino acids long. This clone was observed a single time. Only in-frame clones appear in the TCRdb table, and some are missing; sequencing was by immunoSEQ multiplex PCR. The data show some 370,000 clones, 89% seen once. The chain combines TRBV6-5 with TRBJ1-1; perhaps TRBD1 as D (5 bases). Sequencing input: peripheral blood. The TCR sequence derives from a man aged 40-55 years with acute or convalescent COVID-19. CDR3 region: CASSYPGHLNTEAFF. For the CDR3, the DNA is TGTGCCAGCAGTTACCCAGGACACTTGAACACTGAAGCTTTCTTT.